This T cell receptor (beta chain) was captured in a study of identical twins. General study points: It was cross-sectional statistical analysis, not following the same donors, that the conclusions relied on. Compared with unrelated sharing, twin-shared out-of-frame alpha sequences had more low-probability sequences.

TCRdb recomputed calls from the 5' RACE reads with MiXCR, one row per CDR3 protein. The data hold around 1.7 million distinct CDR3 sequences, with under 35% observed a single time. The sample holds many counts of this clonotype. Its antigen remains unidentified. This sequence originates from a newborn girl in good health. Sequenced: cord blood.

The CDR3 loop reads CASSPGLAAINEQFF. In DNA form, the CDR3 reads TGCGCCAGCAGTCCGGGACTAGCGGCGATCAATGAGCAGTTCTTC. This sequence joins TRBV5-1 and TRBJ2-1; 11 bases map to TRBD2. V shed 5 bases and J 6 bases; nucleotides not matched to a gene: 7. This CDR3 comprises 15 residues. CDR1 SGHRS and CDR2 YFSETQ come from the germline V gene.